Each of the 14 T cell receptor beta chains below was sequenced from the same sample in a study of tumor and adjacent non-tumor tissue in lung cancer. RNA was extracted from bulk tissue without any cell sorting. Distant lung tissue was collected more than 3 cm away from the tumor edge. Three rounds of nested PCR, following a modified ARM-PCR protocol, produced the TCRbeta library. TCRdb fed the multiplex PCR reads into MiXCR, producing one record per CDR3 protein. The sample yields 75,000 to 90,000 distinct CDR3 sequences, 76% seen once. The sequenced material came from distant non-tumor lung tissue. The source is a woman in her 50s with non-small cell lung cancer.

Of note for this clonotype: A much bigger clone sits one base away, suggesting this may be a read error. J is TRBJ2-3 and V is TRBV7-9, with D possibly being TRBD2 (6 bases). The germline V and J ends were trimmed by 4 bases and 3 bases, with 17 bases remaining between them. Per germline, CDR1 SEHNR and CDR2 FQNEAQ (reference sequence). The CDR3 length is 16 residues. The chain's CDR3 is CASSSRTIGRTDTQYF. The CDR3, as DNA: TGTGCCAGCAGCTCCAGGACTATCGGGAGAACAGATACGCAGTATTTT.

Comment on this clonotype: One junction end does not reproduce the germline sequence, and a read error may be involved. The CDR3 DNA follows: TGTGGCAGCAGCTTAGTTGGGGACACCTACGAGCAGTACTTC. It codes for CGSSLVGDTYEQYF. The chain links TRBV11-2 to TRBJ2-7; a weak D match, TRBD1 (6 bases). This CDR3 region has 14 residues. From germline, CDR1 is SGHAT and CDR2 FQNNGV.

The chain couples TRBV5-5 to TRBJ2-3; D is perhaps TRBD2 (6 bases). Germline V lookup: CDR1 SGHKS, CDR2 YYEKEE (reference sequence). This CDR3 region has 16 residues. V dropped 5 bases and J dropped 3 bases, with 19 bases sitting between them. CDR3 loop: CASSHPYGLPTDTQYF. In DNA, the CDR3 is TGTGCCAGCAGTCACCCATACGGACTACCTACAGATACGCAGTATTTT. Supplemented by reference TRBV5-5 and TRBJ2-3, the full variable domain reads DAGVTQSPTHLIKTRGQQVTLRCSPISGHKSVSWYQQVLGQGPQFIFQYYEKEERGRGNFPDRFSARQFPNYSSELNVNALLLGDSALYLCASSHPYGLPTDTQYFGPGTRLTVL.

As for this clonotype: Sequence at one end of the junction differs from germline and may be a read error. The genes are TRBV6-2 or TRBV6-3 and TRBJ1-5, with D perhaps matching TRBD1 (6 bases). The CDR3 covers 14 residues. Germline V CDR1 and CDR2: MNHEY, SVGEGT. The CDR3 here is CANSSDRNNQPQHF. Here the CDR3 DNA reads TGTGCCAACAGTTCGGACAGAAACAATCAGCCCCAGCATTTT.

A word on this clonotype: No conserved phenylalanine or tryptophan is present at the end of the CDR3, so a read error is the likely explanation. The CDR3 here is CASRTRLAGIYEQYI. As DNA, the CDR3 is TGTGCCAGCCGAACCCGACTAGCGGGAATATATGAGCAGTACATC. This chain connects TRBV6-6 to TRBJ2-7, with 11 bases aligning to TRBD2. The CDR3 totals 15 residues. Germline V CDR1 and CDR2: MNHNY, SVGAGI (reference sequence). Trimming at V came to 8 bases and at J to 7 bases, leaving 13 bases not matched to a gene.

Notes on this clonotype: One end of the junction varies from germline; a read error may be responsible. This chain connects TRBV7-3 to TRBJ2-2; TRBD2 agrees at 7 bases. This CDR3 has 16 amino acids. Germline V gives CDR1 SGHTA, CDR2 FQGTGA. Written as DNA, the CDR3 is TGTGCCAGCAACTTAAACCCTAGCGGGAACACCGGGGAGCTGTTTTTT. Protein sequence: CASNLNPSGNTGELFF.

This clonotype was seen ten or more times. The gene calls are TRBV28 and TRBJ2-7; 10 bases line up with TRBD1. CDR1 is MDHEN, CDR2 SYDVKM, per germline. This CDR3 has 17 amino acids. V trimming: 3 bases; J trimming: 3 bases; junction bases outside the gene matches: 11. CDR3 coding DNA: TGTGCCAGCAGTTTCGTTTCGACGGGACAGGGGCTCTACGAGCAGTACTTC. Translating gives CASSFVSTGQGLYEQYF.

Regarding this clonotype: One end of the junction does not line up with germline, which may come from a read error. J is TRBJ1-5 and V is TRBV5-5; D unclear. This CDR3 region has 15 residues. Germline lookup yields CDR1 SGHKS and CDR2 YYEKEE (reference sequence). Written as DNA, the CDR3 is TGTGCCAGCAGCGGCTGGTGTTATAGCAATCAGCCCCAGCATTTC. It encodes CASSGWCYSNQPQHF. Variable domain in full (rest from reference TRBV5-5 and TRBJ1-5): DAGVTQSPTHLIKTRGQQVTLRCSPISGHKSVSWYQQVLGQGPQFIFQYYEKEERGRGNFPDRFSARQFPNYSSELNVNALLLGDSALYLCASSGWCYSNQPQHFGDGTRLSIL.

V and J are TRBV12-3 or TRBV12-4 and TRBJ2-2, with D possibly being TRBD1 (6 bases). Trimming took 3 bases from V and 12 from J, leaving 20 bases between them. This CDR3 comprises 15 residues. This chain's CDR3 is CASSLTGLDTRKLFF. As DNA, the CDR3 is TGTGCCAGCAGTTTGACAGGATTGGACACCAGGAAGCTGTTTTTT.

As for this clonotype: This likely comes from a read error, as the CDR3 has no conserved phenylalanine or tryptophan at its end. The chain uses TRBV20-1 and TRBJ1-2; a weak D match, TRBD1 (6 bases). The length of the CDR3 is 17 residues. CDR1 is DFQATT and CDR2 is SNEGSKA in the germline V gene (reference sequence). The CDR3 nucleotides read TGCACTGCTAGAGCCGGGGGCCCCCGGCCCCAAAACTATGGGTACACCCTC. Translated, it gives CTARAGGPRPQNYGYTL.

As regards this clonotype: Compared with germline, one end of the junction differs, possibly owing to a read error. This sequence joins TRBV20-1 and TRBJ2-1; D gene unclear. The CDR3 consists of 13 residues. Per the germline V gene, CDR1 is DFQATT and CDR2 is SNEGSKA (reference sequence). The CDR3 reads CNASRNPGNEQFF. CDR3 DNA sequence: TGCAATGCTAGTCGTAACCCGGGCAATGAGCAGTTCTTC.

This chain joins TRBV10-1 and TRBJ2-2, with 7 bases matching TRBD1. The CDR3 has 13 amino acids. The germline CDR1 and CDR2 sequences are WNHNN and SYGVQD (reference sequence). As DNA, the CDR3 is TGCGTCTGTGGGACAGCGAACACCGGGGAGCTGTTTTTT. It is translated as CVCGTANTGELFF.

Remarks on this clonotype: At one end, the junction sequence differs from germline, possibly due to a read error. This chain joins TRBV6-5 and TRBJ2-2; TRBD1 matches at 9 bases. From germline, CDR1 is MNHEY and CDR2 SVGAGI. This CDR3 comprises 16 residues. The CDR3 reads CASGDTTGGVHGEPFF. CDR3 nucleotides: TGTGCCAGCGGTGACACCACAGGGGGCGTTCACGGGGAGCCGTTTTTT.

This clonotype has just a few counts. The chain has TRBV28 and TRBJ2-4; maybe TRBD1 (6 bases). V was cut by 7 bases and J by 4 bases, with 14 bases left in between. Germline CDR1 is MDHEN and CDR2 is SYDVKM. This CDR3 is built from 14 residues. The CDR3 loop is CASTPGTPKNIQYF. The CDR3 DNA follows: TGTGCCAGCACCCCCGGGACACCAAAAAACATTCAGTACTTC.